The 6 T cell receptor beta chains presented below share a single source sample, sequenced in a study of regulatory T cells in long-lasting Graves disease. This sample's time point: persistent/refractory GD, antithyroid drugs over 5 years with positive TRAb. PBMC RNA served as the TCR library source. Researchers made TCR beta libraries by using iRepertoire HTBI primers and running Arm-PCR on CDR3 regions. TCRdb itself ran the multiplex PCR reads through MiXCR, one entry per CDR3 protein. The table includes about 290,000 distinct CDR3 sequences, around 23% detected once. The starting material was peripheral blood mononuclear cells (PBMCs), obtained when the disease was refractory, from a patient treated with antithyroid drugs. The receptors derive from a female donor with Graves disease.

This clonotype appeared once. V usage is TRBV4-1 and J usage is TRBJ1-3; D is unresolved. Germline V gene lookup returns CDR1 MGHRA and CDR2 YSYEKL. Trimming took off 4 bases at V and 3 bases at J, with 31 bases between the two ends. The CDR3 runs 21 residues. The CDR3 here is CASSLTPGSLSRGFLGNTIYF. Written as DNA, the CDR3 is TGCGCCAGCAGCCTCACCCCCGGTAGTCTTTCCCGGGGTTTTCTTGGAAACACCATATATTTT.

The chain combines TRBV4-3 with TRBJ1-5; D is ambiguous. The CDR3 spans 15 residues. Germline V CDR1 and CDR2: LGHNA, YSLEER. Trimming removed 0 bases from V and 3 bases from J, with 9 bases in between. In nucleotides, the CDR3 is TGCGCCAGCAGCCAAGACGGCCGGGACAATCAGCCCCAGCATTTT. Its protein is CASSQDGRDNQPQHF.

This chain joins TRBV28 and TRBJ2-1, with a possible D match to TRBD2 (6 bases). V dropped 1 base and J dropped 7 bases, with 17 bases sitting between them. Germline loops: CDR1 MDHEN, CDR2 SYDVKM. CDR3 length: 16 amino acids. The CDR3 coding sequence is TGTGCCAGCAGTTTATTGAGTCTCGGGAGCTGGAATGAGCAGTTCTTC. It encodes CASSLLSLGSWNEQFF.

This clonotype was picked up a small number of times. The chain combines TRBV11-2 with TRBJ1-2; perhaps TRBD1 as D (5 bases). V lost 5 bases, J lost 0 bases, and 19 bases lay in between. Germline CDR1 is SGHAT and CDR2 is FQNNGV. The CDR3 contains 17 residues. The chain's CDR3 is CASSPLGVDIANYGYTF. Here the CDR3 DNA reads TGTGCCAGCAGCCCCTTGGGTGTGGACATTGCTAACTATGGCTACACCTTC.

Many counts were recorded for this clonotype. V gene TRBV28 combines with J gene TRBJ1-2, with D perhaps matching TRBD1 (5 bases). Deletions cut 5 bases from V and 0 bases from J, with 10 bases between. CDR1 is MDHEN and CDR2 is SYDVKM in the germline V gene. The CDR3 runs 14 residues. CDR3 bases: TGTGCCAGCAGTAGACCGACAGCTAACTATGGCTACACCTTC. Amino acid sequence: CASSRPTANYGYTF.

The rearrangement joins TRBV6-1 to TRBJ2-2; 7 nucleotides align to TRBD2. The germline CDR1 and CDR2 sequences are MNHNS and SASEGT. With V trimmed by 6 bases and J by 4 bases, 8 bases remained unmatched. CDR3 length equals 15 residues. The CDR3 DNA follows: TGTGCCAGCAGCCAGAACGGGGGGACCACCGGGGAGCTGTTTTTT. Translating it yields CASSQNGGTTGELFF.